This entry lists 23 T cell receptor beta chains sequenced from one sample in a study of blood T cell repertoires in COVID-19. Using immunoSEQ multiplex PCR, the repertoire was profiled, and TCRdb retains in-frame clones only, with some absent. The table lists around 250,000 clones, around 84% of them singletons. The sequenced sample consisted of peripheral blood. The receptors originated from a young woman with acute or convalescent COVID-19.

The CDR3 sequence is CASSTQGSQNIQYF. The CDR3 nucleotides read TGCGCCAGCAGCACACAGGGTAGCCAAAACATTCAGTACTTC. This chain uses TRBV5-1 with TRBJ2-4; D might be TRBD1 (6 bases). The V gene's germline CDR1 is SGHRS and CDR2 YFSETQ. V lost 4 bases and J lost 5, with 13 bases in between. The CDR3 consists of 14 residues.

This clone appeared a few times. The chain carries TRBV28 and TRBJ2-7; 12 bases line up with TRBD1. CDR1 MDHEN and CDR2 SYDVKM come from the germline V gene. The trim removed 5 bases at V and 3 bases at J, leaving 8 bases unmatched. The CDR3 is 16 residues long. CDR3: CASSPSGTGGGYEQYF. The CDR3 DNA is TGTGCCAGCAGTCCTTCCGGGACAGGGGGCGGCTACGAGCAGTACTTC.

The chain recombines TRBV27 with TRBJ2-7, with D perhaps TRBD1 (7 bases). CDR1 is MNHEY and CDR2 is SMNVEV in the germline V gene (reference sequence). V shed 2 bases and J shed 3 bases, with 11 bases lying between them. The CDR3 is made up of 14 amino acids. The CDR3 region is CASSLGQGGYEQYF. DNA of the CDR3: TGTGCCAGCAGTTTAGGGCAGGGGGGCTACGAGCAGTACTTC.

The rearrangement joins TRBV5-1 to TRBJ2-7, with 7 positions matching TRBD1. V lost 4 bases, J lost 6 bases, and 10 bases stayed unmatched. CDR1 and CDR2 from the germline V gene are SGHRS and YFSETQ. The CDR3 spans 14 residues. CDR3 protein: CASSRAPGDSEQYF. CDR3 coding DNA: TGCGCCAGCAGCCGTGCGCCCGGGGACAGCGAGCAGTACTTC. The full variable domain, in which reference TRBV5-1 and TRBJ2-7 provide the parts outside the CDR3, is KAGVTQTPRYLIKTRGQQVTLSCSPISGHRSVSWYQQTPGQGLQFLFEYFSETQRNKGNFPGRFSGRQFSNSRSEMNVSTLELGDSALYLCASSRAPGDSEQYFGPGTRLTVT.

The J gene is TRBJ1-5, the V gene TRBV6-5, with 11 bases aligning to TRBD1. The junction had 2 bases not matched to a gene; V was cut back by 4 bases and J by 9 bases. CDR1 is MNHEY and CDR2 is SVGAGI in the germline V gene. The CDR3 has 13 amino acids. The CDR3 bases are TGTGCCAGCAGTTGGACAGGGGGCATGCCCCAGCATTTT. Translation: CASSWTGGMPQHF.

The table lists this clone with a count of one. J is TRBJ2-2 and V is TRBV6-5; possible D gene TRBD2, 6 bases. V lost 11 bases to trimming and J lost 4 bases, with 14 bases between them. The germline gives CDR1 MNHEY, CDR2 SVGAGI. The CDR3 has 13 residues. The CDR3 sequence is CAVTEGPTGELFF. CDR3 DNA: TGTGCCGTAACGGAGGGCCCCACCGGGGAGCTGTTTTTT.

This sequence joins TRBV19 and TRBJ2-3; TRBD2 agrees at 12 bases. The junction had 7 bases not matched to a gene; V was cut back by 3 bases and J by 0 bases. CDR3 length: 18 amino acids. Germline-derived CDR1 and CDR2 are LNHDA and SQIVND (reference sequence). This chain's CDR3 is CASSIGLAGSASTDTQYF. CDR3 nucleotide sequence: TGTGCCAGTAGTATTGGACTAGCGGGAAGTGCTAGCACAGATACGCAGTATTTT.

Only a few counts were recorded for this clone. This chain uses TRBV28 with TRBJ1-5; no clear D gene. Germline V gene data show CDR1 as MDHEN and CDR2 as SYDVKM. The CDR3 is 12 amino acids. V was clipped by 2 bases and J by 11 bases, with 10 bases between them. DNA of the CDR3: TGTGCCAGCAGTTTAGGGGAGGCGGCCCAGCATTTT. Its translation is CASSLGEAAQHF. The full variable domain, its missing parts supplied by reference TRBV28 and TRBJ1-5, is DVKVTQSSRYLVKRTGEKVFLECVQDMDHENMFWYRQDPGLGLRLIYFSYDVKMKEKGDIPEGYSVSREKKERFSLILESASTNQTSMYLCASSLGEAAQHFGDGTRLSIL.

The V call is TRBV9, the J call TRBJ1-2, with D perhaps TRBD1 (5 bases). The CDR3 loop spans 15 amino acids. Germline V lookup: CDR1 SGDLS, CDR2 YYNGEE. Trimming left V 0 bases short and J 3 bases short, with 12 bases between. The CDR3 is CASSVAPGGDYGYTF. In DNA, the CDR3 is TGTGCCAGCAGCGTAGCACCGGGAGGGGACTATGGCTACACCTTC.

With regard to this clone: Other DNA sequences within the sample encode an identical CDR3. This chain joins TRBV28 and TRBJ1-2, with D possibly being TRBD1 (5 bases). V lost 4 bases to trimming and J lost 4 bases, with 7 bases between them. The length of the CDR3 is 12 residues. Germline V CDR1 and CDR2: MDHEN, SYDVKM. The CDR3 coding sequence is TGTGCCAGCAGTTCCCAGGGCTATGGCTACACCTTC. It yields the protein CASSSQGYGYTF.

DNA of the CDR3: TGTGCCAGCACACAGGGATATATCACCGGGGAGCTGTTTTTT. It yields the protein CASTQGYITGELFF. The rearrangement links TRBV7-2 to TRBJ2-2, with D possibly TRBD1 on 6 matching bases. The CDR3 contains 14 residues. V lost 7 bases, J lost 4 bases, and 13 bases lay in between. Germline CDR1 SGHTA, CDR2 FQGNSA.

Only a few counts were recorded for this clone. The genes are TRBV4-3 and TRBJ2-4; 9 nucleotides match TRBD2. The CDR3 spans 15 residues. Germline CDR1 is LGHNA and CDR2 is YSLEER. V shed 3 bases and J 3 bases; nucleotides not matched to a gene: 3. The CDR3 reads CASSQLAGVKNIQYF. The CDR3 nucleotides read TGCGCCAGCAGCCAGTTAGCGGGAGTCAAAAACATTCAGTACTTC.

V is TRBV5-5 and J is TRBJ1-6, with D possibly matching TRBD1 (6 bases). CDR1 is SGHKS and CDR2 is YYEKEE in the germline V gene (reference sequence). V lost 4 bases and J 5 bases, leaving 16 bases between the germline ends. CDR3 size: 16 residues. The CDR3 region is CASSVKPGQNNSPLHF. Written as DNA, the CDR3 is TGTGCCAGCAGCGTCAAACCGGGACAAAATAATTCACCCCTCCACTTT.

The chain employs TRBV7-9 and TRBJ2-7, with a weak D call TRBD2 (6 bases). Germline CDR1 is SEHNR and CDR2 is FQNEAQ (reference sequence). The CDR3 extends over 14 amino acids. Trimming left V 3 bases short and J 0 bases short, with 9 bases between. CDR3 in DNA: TGTGCCAGCAGCTTCGGAGGGCTCTCCTACGAGCAGTACTTC. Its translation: CASSFGGLSYEQYF.

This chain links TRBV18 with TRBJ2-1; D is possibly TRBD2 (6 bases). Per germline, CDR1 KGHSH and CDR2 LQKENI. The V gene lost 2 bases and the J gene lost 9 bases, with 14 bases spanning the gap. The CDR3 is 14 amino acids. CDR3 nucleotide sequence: TGTGCCAGCTCACCAGCCCGACTAGAAGGTGAGCAGTTCTTC. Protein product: CASSPARLEGEQFF.

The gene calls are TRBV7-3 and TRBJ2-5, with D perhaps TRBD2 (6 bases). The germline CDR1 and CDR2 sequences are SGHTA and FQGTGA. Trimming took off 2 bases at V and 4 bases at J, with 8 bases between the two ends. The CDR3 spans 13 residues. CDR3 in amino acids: CASSLLGGETQYF. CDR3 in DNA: TGTGCCAGCAGCTTACTCGGGGGAGAGACCCAGTACTTC.

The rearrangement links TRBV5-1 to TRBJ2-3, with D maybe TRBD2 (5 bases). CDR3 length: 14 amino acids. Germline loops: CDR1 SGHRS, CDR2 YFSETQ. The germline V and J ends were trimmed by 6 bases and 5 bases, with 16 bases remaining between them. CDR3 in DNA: TGCGCCAGCACGTCGGACTTCGCACAAGATACGCAGTATTTT. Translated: CASTSDFAQDTQYF.

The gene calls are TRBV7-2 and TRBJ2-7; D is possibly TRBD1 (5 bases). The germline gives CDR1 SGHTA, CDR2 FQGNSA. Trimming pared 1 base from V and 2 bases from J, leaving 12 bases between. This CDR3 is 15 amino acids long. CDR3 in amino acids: CASSLGGSLPYEQYF. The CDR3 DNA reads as TGTGCCAGCAGCTTAGGGGGCTCTCTCCCCTACGAGCAGTACTTC. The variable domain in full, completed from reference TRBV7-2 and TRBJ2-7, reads GAGVSQSPSNKVTEKGKDVELRCDPISGHTALYWYRQSLGQGLEFLIYFQGNSAPDKSGLPSDRFSAERTGGSVSTLTIQRTQQEDSAVYLCASSLGGSLPYEQYFGPGTRLTVT.

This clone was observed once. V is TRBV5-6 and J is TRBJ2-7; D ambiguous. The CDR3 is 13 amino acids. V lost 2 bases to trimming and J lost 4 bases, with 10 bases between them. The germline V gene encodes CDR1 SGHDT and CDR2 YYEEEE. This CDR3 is CASSLGGVYEQYF. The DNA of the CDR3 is TGTGCCAGCAGCTTAGGCGGAGTATACGAGCAGTACTTC. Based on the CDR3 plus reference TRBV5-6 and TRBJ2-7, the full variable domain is DAGVTQSPTHLIKTRGQQVTLRCSPKSGHDTVSWYQQALGQGPQFIFQYYEEEERQRGNFPDRFSGHQFPNYSSELNVNALLLGDSALYLCASSLGGVYEQYFGPGTRLTVT.

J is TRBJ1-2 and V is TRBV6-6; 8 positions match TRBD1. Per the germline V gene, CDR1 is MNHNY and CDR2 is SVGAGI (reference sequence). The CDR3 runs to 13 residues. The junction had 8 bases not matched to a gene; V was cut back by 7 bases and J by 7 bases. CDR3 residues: CASNPQGASGYTF. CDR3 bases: TGTGCCAGCAATCCTCAGGGGGCATCTGGCTACACCTTC.

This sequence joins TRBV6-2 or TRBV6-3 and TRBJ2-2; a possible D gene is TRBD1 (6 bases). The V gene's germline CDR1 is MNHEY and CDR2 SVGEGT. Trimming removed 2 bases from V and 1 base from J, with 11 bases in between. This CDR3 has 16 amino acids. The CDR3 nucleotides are TGTGCCAGCAGTTACACAGGGCCGCTGAACACCGGGGAGCTGTTTTTT. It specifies CASSYTGPLNTGELFF.

The CDR3 nucleotides read TGTGCCAGCAGTCCCGGGACAGGGGGTAGGGAGACCCAGTACTTC. Protein product: CASSPGTGGRETQYF. This chain uses TRBV6-5 with TRBJ2-5; 11 nucleotides match TRBD1. J was trimmed by 5 bases and V by 5 bases; bases with no gene match: 7. The length of the CDR3 is 15 residues. Germline V lookup: CDR1 MNHEY, CDR2 SVGAGI.

In nucleotides, the CDR3 is TGCGCCAGCAGCCACCAACCGGGACAGGGGGTAGAGGGCTACACCTTC. It codes for CASSHQPGQGVEGYTF. V is TRBV4-1 and J is TRBJ1-2; 11 bases map to TRBD1. J gave up 8 bases and V 3 bases, and 11 bases lay outside the gene matches. The length of the CDR3 is 16 residues. Germline CDR1 and CDR2: MGHRA and YSYEKL.